Here is one T cell receptor (beta chain) with its context. What it recognizes is unknown. The CDR3 sequence is 13 residues long. CDR1 and CDR2 (germline): KGHSH, LQKENI. The germline V and J ends were trimmed by 5 bases and 7 bases, with 12 bases remaining between them. The data derive from a study of OX40 agonist ivuxolimab in advanced cancers. On the study more broadly: Every 2 weeks, ivuxolimab was infused into the patients intravenously at between 0.01 and 10 mg/kg. General study findings and limits: Near-lowest levels of clonal expansion characterized partial responders at 0.1-3.0 mg/kg.

Libraries were prepared by immunoSEQ multiplex PCR; TCRdb keeps only in-frame clonotypes and omits some of them. The data contain roughly 56,000 clones, roughly 83% of them singletons. This specimen consisted of CD4+ or CD8+ T cells sorted from blood, obtained in a trial of the OX40 agonist ivuxolimab. This sequence was found in an adult with an advanced solid tumor such as melanoma, head and neck, liver or kidney cancer. The chain carries TRBV18 and TRBJ2-1, with unresolved D. Here the CDR3 reads CASSTIPGNEQFF. CDR3 bases: TGTGCCAGCTCAACCATCCCCGGGAATGAGCAGTTCTTC.